This T cell receptor beta chain originates from a study of T cells in localized non-small cell lung cancer. Study-wide results and caveats: Of the tissues analyzed, uninvolved adjacent lung showed maximal T cell clonality, greater than tumor. Heterogeneity remains possible, as sequencing covered one tumor region only. Among the top 100 tumor clones, a median 57 appeared in adjacent lung.

Concerning this clone: Its matching antigen is unknown.

TCRdb keeps only in-frame clones here, not all; method: immunoSEQ multiplex PCR. The data show approximately 33,000 clones, with just over 90% seen just once and approximately 7% held by the top ten. This sequence was found in a female donor aged 60 or older with stage I lung adenocarcinoma. Here the sequenced sample was peripheral blood, taken before any cancer treatment.

Here the CDR3 reads CASSLRLQPYNEQFF. Written as DNA, the CDR3 is TGCGCCAGCAGCTTGCGGCTACAGCCTTACAATGAGCAGTTCTTC. The chain has TRBV5-1 and TRBJ2-1; no clear D gene. The CDR3 spans 15 residues. V dropped 1 base and J dropped 4 bases, with 12 bases sitting between them. Germline assignment: CDR1 SGHRS and CDR2 YFSETQ.